A selection of T cell receptor beta chains follows, all from one sample in a study of TIL therapy for anti-PD-1-resistant metastatic lung cancer. Produced via immunoSEQ multiplex PCR; TCRdb's table is partial and in-frame only. The sample has 30,000 to 45,000 clones, 70% to 75% seen once; the top ten hold 5.7%. The specimen was blood, collected at baseline. The receptor source for this set is a person aged 30 to 80 with non-small cell lung cancer. The CDR3 runs from the conserved cysteine through the conserved F or W. A D gene is named only where the DNA matches it firmly. Expanded clones are given a class, and other clones once, few, many or no size at all.

V gene: TRBV27
D gene: -
clone size: -
J gene: TRBJ2-1
CDR3 protein: CASSPSGMGLPYNEQFF
CDR3 DNA: TGTGCCAGCAGTCCCTCCGGGATGGGATTGCCGTACAATGAGCAGTTCTTC

V gene: TRBV19
D gene: -
clone size: -
J gene: TRBJ2-1
CDR3 protein: CASRKNRDNEQFF
CDR3 DNA: TGTGCCAGTAGAAAGAACAGGGATAATGAGCAGTTCTTC

V gene: TRBV5-1
D gene: -
clone size: -
J gene: TRBJ1-4
CDR3 protein: CASSPDGQRGNEKLFF
CDR3 DNA: TGCGCCAGCAGCCCGGATGGGCAACGGGGGAATGAAAAACTGTTTTTT

V gene: TRBV4-1
D gene: -
clone size: -
J gene: TRBJ2-2
CDR3 protein: CASSQDQQGTGELFF
CDR3 DNA: TGCGCCAGCAGCCAAGATCAACAGGGCACCGGGGAGCTGTTTTTT

V gene: TRBV7-9
D gene: -
clone size: few
J gene: TRBJ1-3
CDR3 protein: CASSPTGQTGNTIYF
CDR3 DNA: TGTGCCAGCAGCCCAACGGGGCAAACTGGAAACACCATATATTTT

V gene: TRBV27
D gene: -
clone size: -
J gene: TRBJ2-7
CDR3 protein: CASSLTGSYEQYF
CDR3 DNA: TGTGCCAGCAGTCTGACCGGCTCCTACGAGCAGTACTTC

V gene: TRBV19
D gene: -
clone size: -
J gene: TRBJ1-5
CDR3 protein: CASSYRGVRAGSNQPQHF
CDR3 DNA: TGTGCCAGTAGTTATCGGGGGGTAAGAGCAGGGAGCAATCAGCCCCAGCATTTT

V gene: TRBV28
D gene: -
clone size: -
J gene: TRBJ2-6
CDR3 protein: CASSLMGANVLTF
CDR3 DNA: TGTGCCAGCAGCCTGATGGGGGCCAACGTCCTGACTTTC

V gene: TRBV5-4
D gene: -
clone size: -
J gene: TRBJ1-5
CDR3 protein: CASSLQGSNQPQHF
CDR3 DNA: TGTGCCAGCAGCTTGCAAGGAAGCAATCAGCCCCAGCATTTT

V gene: TRBV6-5
D gene: TRBD1
clone size: -
J gene: TRBJ2-1
CDR3 protein: CASSSSTGTGGNEQFF
CDR3 DNA: TGTGCCAGCAGTTCCTCAACCGGGACAGGGGGCAATGAGCAGTTCTTC

V gene: TRBV27
D gene: -
clone size: few
J gene: TRBJ1-4
CDR3 protein: CASSNQGTEKLFF
CDR3 DNA: TGTGCCAGCAGTAACCAGGGAACAGAAAAACTGTTTTTT

V gene: TRBV10-3
D gene: -
clone size: -
J gene: TRBJ2-7
CDR3 protein: CAISEGRPYEQYF
CDR3 DNA: TGTGCCATCAGTGAGGGACGGCCCTACGAGCAGTACTTC

V gene: TRBV12-2
D gene: -
clone size: -
J gene: TRBJ2-4
CDR3 protein: CASRLEGDRREAKNIQYF
CDR3 DNA: TGTGCAAGTCGCTTAGAGGGGGACAGACGGGAAGCCAAAAACATTCAGTACTTC

V gene: TRBV5-4
D gene: TRBD2
clone size: -
J gene: TRBJ2-7
CDR3 protein: CASSLPSGGIAYEQYF
CDR3 DNA: TGTGCCAGCAGCTTACCTAGCGGGGGGATTGCCTACGAGCAGTACTTC

V gene: TRBV5-1
D gene: -
clone size: -
J gene: TRBJ2-5
CDR3 protein: CASSVDQTQYF
CDR3 DNA: TGCGCCAGCAGCGTCGATCAGACCCAGTACTTC

V gene: TRBV6-1
D gene: -
clone size: -
J gene: TRBJ2-1
CDR3 protein: CASHRGQGYYNEQFF
CDR3 DNA: TGTGCCAGCCACAGAGGTCAGGGGTACTACAATGAGCAGTTCTTC

V gene: TRBV19
D gene: TRBD1
clone size: -
J gene: TRBJ2-7
CDR3 protein: CASRTQGEPFYEQYF
CDR3 DNA: TGTGCCAGTCGGACACAGGGGGAGCCTTTCTACGAGCAGTACTTC

V gene: TRBV7-2
D gene: TRBD1
clone size: -
J gene: TRBJ1-1
CDR3 protein: CASSLEGGQDTEAFF
CDR3 DNA: TGTGCCAGCAGCTTAGAAGGGGGACAGGACACTGAAGCTTTCTTT

V gene: TRBV7-2
D gene: TRBD1
clone size: -
J gene: TRBJ1-5
CDR3 protein: CASSGRTGENQPQHF
CDR3 DNA: TGTGCCAGCAGCGGAAGGACAGGCGAGAATCAGCCCCAGCATTTT

V gene: TRBV9
D gene: -
clone size: -
J gene: TRBJ1-1
CDR3 protein: CASSRQLNTEAFF
CDR3 DNA: TGTGCCAGCAGCAGACAGTTGAACACTGAAGCTTTCTTT

V gene: TRBV7-8
D gene: -
clone size: -
J gene: TRBJ1-3
CDR3 protein: CASSYSGNTIYF
CDR3 DNA: TGTGCCAGCAGCTACAGTGGAAACACCATATATTTT

V gene: TRBV9
D gene: TRBD1
clone size: -
J gene: TRBJ1-2
CDR3 protein: CASWAGHKMTGGNYGYTF
CDR3 DNA: TGTGCCAGCTGGGCGGGGCATAAGATGACAGGGGGCAACTATGGCTACACCTTC

V gene: TRBV7-2
D gene: TRBD1
clone size: -
J gene: TRBJ1-2
CDR3 protein: CASSLRRTGRLEGYTF
CDR3 DNA: TGTGCCAGCAGCTTACGGAGGACAGGGCGCCTCGAGGGCTACACCTTC

V gene: TRBV5-5
D gene: TRBD1
clone size: few
J gene: TRBJ1-1
CDR3 protein: CASGVDRVTEAFF
CDR3 DNA: TGTGCCAGCGGAGTGGACAGGGTCACTGAAGCTTTCTTT

V gene: TRBV6-5
D gene: TRBD1
clone size: few
J gene: TRBJ2-7
CDR3 protein: CASSYDRVPYEQYF
CDR3 DNA: TGTGCCAGCAGTTACGACAGGGTCCCTTACGAGCAGTACTTC

V gene: TRBV5-4
D gene: TRBD1
clone size: -
J gene: TRBJ1-2
CDR3 protein: CASKSGTDRNYGYTF
CDR3 DNA: TGTGCCAGCAAATCGGGGACAGACCGCAACTATGGCTACACCTTC

V gene: TRBV7-2
D gene: -
clone size: few
J gene: TRBJ1-2
CDR3 protein: CASSLAVQGYGYTF
CDR3 DNA: TGTGCCAGCAGCTTAGCAGTACAGGGTTATGGCTACACCTTC

V gene: TRBV4-3
D gene: -
clone size: few
J gene: TRBJ1-1
CDR3 protein: CASSQDLSRLGTEAFF
CDR3 DNA: TGCGCCAGCAGCCAAGATTTAAGTCGGCTGGGCACTGAAGCTTTCTTT

V gene: TRBV5-6
D gene: TRBD2
clone size: -
J gene: TRBJ2-1
CDR3 protein: CASSLGAGVASYNEQFF
CDR3 DNA: TGTGCCAGCAGCTTGGGAGCGGGGGTCGCGAGTTACAATGAGCAGTTCTTC

V gene: TRBV13
D gene: TRBD2
clone size: -
J gene: TRBJ2-7
CDR3 protein: CASSFLAGSSYEQYF
CDR3 DNA: TGTGCCAGCAGCTTTCTAGCGGGAAGCTCCTACGAGCAGTACTTC

V gene: TRBV2
D gene: TRBD1
clone size: few
J gene: TRBJ1-5
CDR3 protein: CASREGQGRFGQPQHF
CDR3 DNA: TGTGCCAGCAGGGAAGGACAGGGACGATTCGGGCAGCCCCAGCATTTT

V gene: TRBV4-2
D gene: -
clone size: -
J gene: TRBJ1-3
CDR3 protein: CASSQDRPAGNTIYF
CDR3 DNA: TGTGCCAGCAGCCAAGATCGGCCAGCTGGAAACACCATATATTTT

V gene: TRBV19
D gene: -
clone size: medium-sized
J gene: TRBJ1-1
CDR3 protein: CASTNPPRRRANTEAFF
CDR3 DNA: TGTGCCAGTACCAATCCTCCGAGACGGAGAGCTAACACTGAAGCTTTCTTT